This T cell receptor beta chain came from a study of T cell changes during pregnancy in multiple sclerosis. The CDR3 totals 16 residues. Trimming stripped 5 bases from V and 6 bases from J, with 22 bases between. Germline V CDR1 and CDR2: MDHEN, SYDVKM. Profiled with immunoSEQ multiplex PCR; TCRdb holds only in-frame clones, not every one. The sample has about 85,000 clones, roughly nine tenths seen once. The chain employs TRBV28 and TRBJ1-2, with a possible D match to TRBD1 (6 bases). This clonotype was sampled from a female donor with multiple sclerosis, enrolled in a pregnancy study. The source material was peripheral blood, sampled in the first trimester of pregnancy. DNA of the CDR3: TGTGCCAGCAGTCCCGTGACAGGAATACCGACAGATGGCTACACCTTC. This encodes CASSPVTGIPTDGYTF.